The next 9 T cell receptor beta chains were all read from a single sample in a study of blood T cell repertoires in COVID-19. Profiled with immunoSEQ multiplex PCR; TCRdb holds only in-frame clones, not every one. Of tens of thousands of clones in the sample, roughly 87% were seen once. Sequencing was performed on peripheral blood. These receptors were obtained from a man aged 55-75 years with acute or convalescent COVID-19.

As for this clone: Other DNA sequences in this sample translate to the same CDR3. The V gene is TRBV9, the J gene TRBJ1-2; TRBD1 aligns across 7 bases. Germline V CDR1 and CDR2: SGDLS, YYNGEE. This CDR3 comprises 15 residues. The V gene end was trimmed by 0 bases and the J gene end by 0 bases; junction bases not matched to a gene: 2. The CDR3 sequence is CASSVGGTANYGYTF. The CDR3 DNA is TGTGCCAGCAGCGTAGGTGGGACAGCTAACTATGGCTACACCTTC.

This chain connects TRBV7-2 to TRBJ2-5; 7 bases fit TRBD2. V lost 1 base to trimming and J lost 9 bases; unmatched junction nucleotides: 8. Germline CDR1 is SGHTA and CDR2 is FQGNSA. There are 14 residues in the CDR3. CDR3 in DNA: TGTGCCAGCAGCTTAGGGGGAGGACTAGTATCCCAGTACTTC. It specifies CASSLGGGLVSQYF.

This rearrangement joins TRBV5-4 to TRBJ2-2; possible D gene TRBD1, 5 bases. V lost 0 bases to trimming and J lost 3 bases, with 9 bases between them. Germline lookup yields CDR1 SGHNT and CDR2 YYREEE (reference sequence). This CDR3 region has 15 residues. The CDR3 sequence is CASSLVQGYTGELFF. The CDR3 coding sequence is TGTGCCAGCAGCTTGGTCCAGGGTTACACCGGGGAGCTGTTTTTT.

This rearrangement joins TRBV7-8 to TRBJ2-2, with D tentatively TRBD1 (6 bases). Germline assignment: CDR1 SGHVS and CDR2 FQNEAQ. The CDR3 runs to 16 residues. Between the trimmed V and J ends, which lost 0 bases and 2 bases, there was a span of 10 bases. The CDR3 sequence is CASSLAHRVNTGELFF. In DNA form, the CDR3 reads TGTGCCAGCAGCTTAGCCCACAGGGTTAACACCGGGGAGCTGTTTTTT.

V is TRBV27 and J is TRBJ1-6; 7 bases fit TRBD1. Germline V gene sequence: CDR1 MNHEY, CDR2 SMNVEV (reference sequence). J lost 7 bases, V lost 3 bases, and 6 bases had no gene match. The CDR3 covers 15 residues. The chain's CDR3 is CASSLRQGGNSPLHF. In nucleotides, the CDR3 is TGTGCCAGCAGTTTGAGACAGGGTGGAAATTCACCCCTCCACTTT.

This sequence joins TRBV5-1 and TRBJ1-1; D unclear. V lost 7 bases, J lost 1 base, and 14 bases lay in between. CDR1 SGHRS and CDR2 YFSETQ come from the germline V gene. The CDR3 is made up of 14 amino acids. The CDR3 nucleotides read TGCGCCAGCGTGCCTACTCTCGGGAACACTGAAGCTTTCTTT. Translating it yields CASVPTLGNTEAFF.

The chain has TRBV10-3 and TRBJ1-6, with D unresolved. Germline CDR1 is ENHRY and CDR2 is SYGVKD. This CDR3 spans 16 amino acids. V dropped 7 bases and J dropped 5 bases, with 18 bases sitting between them. The CDR3 is CAIKSSGGDDNSPLHF. The CDR3 bases are TGTGCCATCAAATCGTCGGGAGGAGACGATAATTCACCCCTCCACTTT.

The gene calls are TRBV9 and TRBJ2-3; a weak D match, TRBD2 (5 bases). This CDR3 region has 17 residues. Germline CDR1 and CDR2: SGDLS and YYNGEE. V lost 2 bases, J lost 1 base, and 17 bases lay in between. As DNA, the CDR3 is TGTGCCAGCAGCGTGCGAGCGGATCCGGAGGGCACAGATACGCAGTATTTT. Protein sequence: CASSVRADPEGTDTQYF.

J is TRBJ1-5 and V is TRBV30, with D possibly matching TRBD1 (5 bases). This CDR3 has 15 amino acids. Trimming left V 4 bases short and J 2 bases short, with 15 bases between. Germline V lookup: CDR1 GTSNPN, CDR2 SVGIG (reference sequence). CDR3 bases: TGTGCCTGGAACCAGGGTGTTGCGGGCAATCAGCCCCAGCATTTT. Residues: CAWNQGVAGNQPQHF.